These T cell receptor beta chains were read from a single sample in a study of shared clonotypes between healthy human individuals. The table came from immunoSEQ multiplex PCR; TCRdb's copy has only in-frame clones and leaves some out. The profile shows about 2 million clones, 85% to 95% of them singletons. Input material: naive CD8+ T cells sorted from blood. These receptors came from a man aged 18 to 35 in good health. Both conserved end residues are part of each CDR3. The D gene is left open where the match is weak. Not all rows give a size; the values are once, few, many and, for expanded clones, a class.

-	TRBV29-1	TRBJ1-4	-	TGCAGCGTTGAATTCCTATCTACCGGGCATGGGGCTAATGAAAAACTGTTTTTT	CSVEFLSTGHGANEKLFF
-	TRBV7-8	TRBJ1-2	TRBD1	TGTGCCAGCAGCTTAGACCCCACAGGGGTCTATGGCTACACCTTC	CASSLDPTGVYGYTF
-	TRBV6-6	TRBJ2-4	-	TGTGCCAGCAGCCCCGCGGACATTCAGTACTTC	CASSPADIQYF
-	TRBV13	TRBJ2-2	TRBD1	TGTGCCAGCACCGCGCGACAGGGGGTTAGCGGGGAGCTGTTTTTT	CASTARQGVSGELFF
once	TRBV2	TRBJ2-7	TRBD1	TGTGCCAGCAGATTAGGACAGGGGGCGACCTACGAGCAGTACTTC	CASRLGQGATYEQYF
-	TRBV7-9	TRBJ2-1	-	TGTGCCAGCAGCCCTAGTGCCTCCTACAATGAGCAGTTCTTC	CASSPSASYNEQFF
-	TRBV6-1	TRBJ1-2	-	TGTGCCAGCAGTGAACGGCCTAACTATGGCTACACCTTC	CASSERPNYGYTF
-	TRBV6-5	TRBJ2-2	-	TGTGCCAGCAGAGGAATGAACACCGGGGAGCTGTTTTTT	CASRGMNTGELFF
once	TRBV6-5	TRBJ1-1	TRBD1	TGTGCCAGCAGTTACGGGACAGGGGGCGATGAAGCTTTCTTT	CASSYGTGGDEAFF
-	TRBV4-3	TRBJ2-1	-	TGCGCCAGCAGCCTTGGGGACGTTGGCGATGAGCAGTTCTTC	CASSLGDVGDEQFF
-	TRBV25-1	TRBJ2-7	-	TGTGCCAGCAGTGAATACGGGAACCACTACGAGCAGTACTTC	CASSEYGNHYEQYF
-	TRBV6-1	TRBJ2-7	-	TGTGCCACCTTAGGAGGCCTCTCCTACGAGCAGTACTTC	CATLGGLSYEQYF
-	TRBV13	TRBJ2-1	-	TGTGCCAGCAGCTTACGGATGAATTCCTACAATGAGCAGTTCTTC	CASSLRMNSYNEQFF
-	TRBV27	TRBJ2-2	-	TGTGCCACGCGCCTCACGGGGTCTAGAGGCACCGGGGAGCTGTTTTTT	CATRLTGSRGTGELFF
-	TRBV2	TRBJ1-5	-	TGTGCCAGCAGTGGAGGGACCGTCGGAATCGGCAATCAGCCCCAGCATTTT	CASSGGTVGIGNQPQHF
-	TRBV14	TRBJ1-4	-	TGTGCCAGCAGCCGAAGAACAGGGCAGGCTAATGAAAAACTGTTTTTT	CASSRRTGQANEKLFF
-	TRBV5-1	TRBJ1-2	-	TGCGCCAGCAGCTTGGAGGACTACCCGCTAGATTATGGCTACACCTTC	CASSLEDYPLDYGYTF
-	TRBV18	TRBJ1-5	TRBD1	TGTGCCAGCTCACCAGGCGAGGACAGGGCCGATCAGCCCCAGCATTTT	CASSPGEDRADQPQHF
-	TRBV7-2	TRBJ2-7	-	TGTGCCAGCAGCTTAGACGAGTCCTACGAGCAGTACTTC	CASSLDESYEQYF
-	TRBV7-8	TRBJ2-3	-	TGTGCCAGCAGCACCACCGACAGTAGCACAGATACGCAGTATTTT	CASSTTDSSTDTQYF
-	TRBV19	TRBJ1-2	-	TGTGCCAGTAGTATCCCCCGGGGGGCCCTTTATGGCTACACCTTC	CASSIPRGALYGYTF
-	TRBV4-1	TRBJ2-1	-	TGCGCCAGCAGCCAAGACCCGGGTAGGGGGGCCTACAATGAGCAGTTCTTC	CASSQDPGRGAYNEQFF
-	TRBV19	TRBJ2-7	-	TGTGCCAGTAGCCCCTATAGCGCAGGGGACTCCTACGAGCAGTACTTC	CASSPYSAGDSYEQYF
-	TRBV12-5	TRBJ2-1	TRBD2	TGTGCTAGTGGTGTCTCGACTAGCGGGAGAGAATACAATGAGCAGTTCTTC	CASGVSTSGREYNEQFF
-	TRBV11-2	TRBJ2-7	TRBD2	TGTGCCAGCAGCTTACCCCTGGGGAGGGAAACCTACGAGCAGTACTTC	CASSLPLGRETYEQYF
-	TRBV28	TRBJ1-4	-	TGTGCCAGCAGTTCCGGGACGGTTACCAATGAAAAACTGTTTTTT	CASSSGTVTNEKLFF
-	TRBV6-1	TRBJ1-3	TRBD1	TGTGCCAGCATGAGGACAGGGGTGGAAAACACCATATATTTT	CASMRTGVENTIYF
-	TRBV4-2	TRBJ2-7	-	TGTGCCAGCAGCCCCCTATCCTCCGCCTACGAGCAGTACTTC	CASSPLSSAYEQYF
-	TRBV4-2	TRBJ2-1	-	TGTGCCAGCAGCCAAGAGTTGTCAGGATCTCCCTACAATGAGCAGTTCTTC	CASSQELSGSPYNEQFF
-	TRBV14	TRBJ2-1	-	TGTGCCAGCAGCCAAACCTGGGATCCTTTCGATTCTATAAGGTGGAATGAGCAGTTCTTC	CASSQTWDPFDSIRWNEQFF
-	TRBV29-1	TRBJ2-7	-	TGCAGCGTTGAAGGACCCGGGACACGATACGAGCAGTACTTC	CSVEGPGTRYEQYF
-	TRBV19	TRBJ2-7	TRBD1	TGTGCCAGTAGTATTGAGGGACAGATCTACGAGCAGTACTTC	CASSIEGQIYEQYF
-	TRBV13	TRBJ1-5	-	TGTGCCAGCAGTTTTACAGGTAGCAATCAGCCCCAGCATTTT	CASSFTGSNQPQHF
-	TRBV6-1	TRBJ1-1	-	TGTGCCAGCAGTGAAATACCGGGACAGAACACTGAAGCTTTCTTT	CASSEIPGQNTEAFF
-	TRBV11-1	TRBJ1-5	-	TGTGCCAGCAGCTTACCCCCCAAGAATAGCGAGGCCCAGCATTTT	CASSLPPKNSEAQHF
-	TRBV5-6	TRBJ2-7	TRBD2	TGTGCCAGCAGCATCGATGGACTAGCGGGAGGATCTTTCCACGAGCAGTACTTC	CASSIDGLAGGSFHEQYF
-	TRBV19	TRBJ2-3	TRBD2	TGTGCCAGTAGTTTTTTTAGCGGGGTTCCCCACACAGATACGCAGTATTTT	CASSFFSGVPHTDTQYF
-	TRBV9	TRBJ2-2	TRBD2	TGTGCCAGCAGCCCACCTAGCGGGGGGGCGGTGGGGGAGCTGTTTTTT	CASSPPSGGAVGELFF
-	TRBV7-2	TRBJ1-4	TRBD1	TGTGCCAGCAGCCATTGGGAGGGACAGGGCCAGGGGGAACTGTTTTTT	CASSHWEGQGQGELFF
-	TRBV15	TRBJ1-2	TRBD1	TGTGCCACCAGCAGAGTCGGACAGGCCAGCGAATATGGCTACACCTTC	CATSRVGQASEYGYTF
-	TRBV5-8	TRBJ2-7	-	TGTGCCAGCAGACCGGGACAAACTCTACTCTACGAGCAGTACTTC	CASRPGQTLLYEQYF